The 11 T cell receptor beta chains listed next were all sequenced from one sample in a study of T cell changes during pregnancy in multiple sclerosis. Method: immunoSEQ multiplex PCR; TCRdb's copy keeps in-frame clones and lacks some. The sample includes 40,000 to 50,000 clones, about 92% of them seen just once. The starting material was CD8+ T cells from peripheral blood mononuclear cells, obtained in the first trimester of pregnancy. The receptors were sampled from a female donor with multiple sclerosis, enrolled in a pregnancy study.

The CDR3: CASSLGQETDTQYF. The CDR3 DNA sequence: TGTGCCAGCAGCTTGGGACAGGAAACAGATACGCAGTATTTT. The V call is TRBV7-9, the J call TRBJ2-3; 8 positions match TRBD1. V lost 3 bases, J lost 3 bases, and 2 bases stayed unmatched. This CDR3 spans 14 amino acids. CDR1 is SEHNR and CDR2 is FQNEAQ in the germline V gene (reference sequence).

The V gene is TRBV9, the J gene TRBJ1-5; a weak D match, TRBD1 (6 bases). The CDR3 has 16 amino acids. The V gene's germline CDR1 is SGDLS and CDR2 YYNGEE. V shed 3 bases and J shed 0 bases, with 13 bases lying between them. Here the CDR3 reads CASSAPRQDSNQPQHF. The CDR3 DNA reads as TGTGCCAGCAGCGCCCCCAGACAGGATAGCAATCAGCCCCAGCATTTT.

V gene TRBV7-9 combines with J gene TRBJ2-7; possible D gene TRBD1, 5 bases. Trimming stripped 1 base from V and 2 bases from J, with 18 bases between. In germline, CDR1 is SEHNR, CDR2 FQNEAQ (reference sequence). The CDR3 has 17 amino acids. The CDR3: CASSLVTSRARPYEQYF. DNA of the CDR3: TGTGCCAGCAGCTTAGTCACCTCCAGGGCCAGGCCCTACGAGCAGTACTTC.

This rearrangement joins TRBV7-9 to TRBJ2-7; possible D gene TRBD2, 5 bases. V lost 3 bases, J lost 1 base, and 22 bases lay in between. The CDR3 contains 18 residues. Germline V gene sequence: CDR1 SEHNR, CDR2 FQNEAQ (reference sequence). In DNA, the CDR3 is TGTGCCAGCAGCTTGGTGAGGGATATGCGTCTCGAATCCTACGAGCAGTACTTC. Translated, it gives CASSLVRDMRLESYEQYF.

The chain employs TRBV2 and TRBJ2-3; 13 bases are a match to TRBD2. Germline V gene sequence: CDR1 SNHLY, CDR2 FYNNEI. This CDR3 has 19 residues. V trimming: 6 bases; J trimming: 2 bases; junction bases outside the gene matches: 14. CDR3 nucleotides: TGTGCCAGCAGCGCCACTCGACTAGCGGGGGGCTTGAACACAGATACGCAGTATTTT. This encodes CASSATRLAGGLNTDTQYF.

This chain joins TRBV6-6 and TRBJ2-7, with D unresolved. The CDR3 is made up of 15 amino acids. From germline, CDR1 is MNHNY and CDR2 SVGAGI (reference sequence). V was pared by 2 bases and J by 1 base, with 12 bases between. The CDR3 nucleotides read TGTGCCAGCAGTTACGCGTGGTATTGGTCCTACGAGCAGTACTTC. This encodes CASSYAWYWSYEQYF.

CDR3 residues: CASSQDLVNEKLFF. The DNA for the CDR3 is TGTGCCAGCAGCCAAGACCTCGTAAATGAAAAACTGTTTTTT. The chain carries TRBV4-2 and TRBJ1-4; D is undetermined. The V gene's germline CDR1 is LGHNA and CDR2 YNFKEQ. CDR3 length equals 14 residues. V was cut by 0 bases and J by 5 bases, with 7 bases left in between.

This clone was seen a few times. The V gene is TRBV28, the J gene TRBJ1-1; 7 nucleotides match TRBD1. The CDR3 length is 19 residues. The V and J ends lost 6 bases and 1 base, in that order; junction bases with no gene match: 20. Germline-derived CDR1 and CDR2 are MDHEN and SYDVKM. The CDR3 sequence is CASSLRSGQLFYPNTEAFF. In DNA, the CDR3 is TGTGCCAGCAGCTTGAGGTCGGGACAGCTTTTTTATCCGAACACTGAAGCTTTCTTT.

The rearrangement uses TRBV4-2 and TRBJ2-3, with 11 bases identical to TRBD2. With 4 bases clipped from V and 2 bases from J, the junction kept 5 bases outside the gene matches. Germline V lookup: CDR1 LGHNA, CDR2 YNFKEQ. CDR3 length: 16 amino acids. CDR3 protein: CASSPLAGGATDTQYF. CDR3 DNA sequence: TGTGCCAGCAGCCCGCTAGCGGGGGGCGCCACAGATACGCAGTATTTT.

This clone was seen only once. The chain links TRBV30 to TRBJ1-4; D call uncertain. CDR1 is GTSNPN and CDR2 is SVGIG in the germline V gene (reference sequence). V lost 4 bases and J 7 bases, leaving 10 bases between the germline ends. The CDR3 covers 12 residues. The DNA of the CDR3 is TGTGCCTGGAAAAGAGAAACTGAAAAACTGTTTTTT. It translates to CAWKRETEKLFF.

The J gene is TRBJ1-2, the V gene TRBV9; 8 bases are a match to TRBD1. From germline, CDR1 is SGDLS and CDR2 YYNGEE. V lost 4 bases, J lost 6 bases, and 14 bases stayed unmatched. CDR3 size: 16 residues. Here the CDR3 DNA reads TGTGCCAGCAGCCCTCGGACAGGGAGGGAGTACGATGGCTACACCTTC. Its translation is CASSPRTGREYDGYTF.